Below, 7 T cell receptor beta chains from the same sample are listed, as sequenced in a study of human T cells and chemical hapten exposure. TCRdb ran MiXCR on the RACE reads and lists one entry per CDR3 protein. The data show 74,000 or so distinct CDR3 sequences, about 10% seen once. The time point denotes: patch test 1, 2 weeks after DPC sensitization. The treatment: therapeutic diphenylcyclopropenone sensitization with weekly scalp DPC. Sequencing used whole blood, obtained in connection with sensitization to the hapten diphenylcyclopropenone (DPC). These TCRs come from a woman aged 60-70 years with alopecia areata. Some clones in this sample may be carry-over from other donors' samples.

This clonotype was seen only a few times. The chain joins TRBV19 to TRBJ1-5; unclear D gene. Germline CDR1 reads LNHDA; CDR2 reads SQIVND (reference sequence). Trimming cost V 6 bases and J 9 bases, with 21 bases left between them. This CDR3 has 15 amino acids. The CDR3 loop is CASSQTSGQGPPQHF. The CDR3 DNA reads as TGTGCCAGTAGCCAAACCTCGGGCCAAGGGCCGCCCCAGCATTTT.

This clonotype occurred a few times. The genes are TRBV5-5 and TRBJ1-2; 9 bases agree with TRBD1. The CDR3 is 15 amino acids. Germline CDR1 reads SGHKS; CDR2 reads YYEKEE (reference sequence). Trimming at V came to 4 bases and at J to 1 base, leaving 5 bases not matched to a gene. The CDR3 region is CASSRGQGVNYGYTF. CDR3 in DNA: TGTGCCAGCAGCCGGGGACAGGGAGTTAACTATGGCTACACCTTC.

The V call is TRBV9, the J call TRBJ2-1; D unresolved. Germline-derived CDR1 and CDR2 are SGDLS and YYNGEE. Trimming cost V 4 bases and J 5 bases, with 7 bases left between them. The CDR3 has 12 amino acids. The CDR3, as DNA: TGTGCCAGCAGCTCCGCTGACAATGAGCAGTTCTTC. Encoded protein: CASSSADNEQFF.

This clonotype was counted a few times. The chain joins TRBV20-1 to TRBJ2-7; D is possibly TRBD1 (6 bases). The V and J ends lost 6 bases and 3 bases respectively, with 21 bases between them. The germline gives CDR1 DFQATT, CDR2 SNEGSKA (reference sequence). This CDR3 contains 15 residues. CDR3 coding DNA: TGCAGTGCCGCAACCACAGGGCTCGCGCTCTACGAGCAGTACTTC. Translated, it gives CSAATTGLALYEQYF.

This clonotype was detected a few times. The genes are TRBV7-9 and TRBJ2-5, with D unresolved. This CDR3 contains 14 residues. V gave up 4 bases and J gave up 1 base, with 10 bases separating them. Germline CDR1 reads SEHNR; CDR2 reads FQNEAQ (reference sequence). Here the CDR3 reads CASSSPLAQETQYF. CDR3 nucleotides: TGTGCCAGCAGCTCCCCGTTGGCCCAAGAGACCCAGTACTTC.

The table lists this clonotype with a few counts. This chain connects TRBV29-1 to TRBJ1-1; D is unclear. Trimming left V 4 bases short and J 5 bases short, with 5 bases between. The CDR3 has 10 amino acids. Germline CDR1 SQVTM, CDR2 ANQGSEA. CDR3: CSVGGTEAFF. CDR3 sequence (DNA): TGCAGCGTTGGGGGTACTGAAGCTTTCTTT.

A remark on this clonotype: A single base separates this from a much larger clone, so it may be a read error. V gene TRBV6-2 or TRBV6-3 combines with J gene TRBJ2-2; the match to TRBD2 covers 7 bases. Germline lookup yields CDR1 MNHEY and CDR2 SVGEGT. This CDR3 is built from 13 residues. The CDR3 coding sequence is TGTGCCAGCAGTGGGACTATTTCCGGGGAGCCGTTTTTT. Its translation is CASSGTISGEPFF.